This note documents a single T cell receptor beta chain sequence. The data were taken from a study of blood T cell repertoires in COVID-19. For the study at large: Spain, Italy and the United States supplied samples that represented acute and convalescent COVID-19. Nucleic acid was either cDNA or gDNA, and it came from T cells, B-cell-depleted T cells, or PBMCs.

One Seattle source followed patients from active infection through their disease course. Per the study methods: Amplified reference gene primers provided the basis for estimating nucleated cell counts. Clones were sequenced by immunoSEQ multiplex PCR, and TCRdb holds only the in-frame ones, with some missing. V and J calls plus clone size are reproduced from that table; the DNA served to infer D and trimming. The table shows fewer than 350,000 clones, with about 92% occurring only once. The specimen was peripheral blood. The clonotype originates from a woman aged 55-69 years with COVID-19, enrolled during active disease.

The CDR3 is CASSFLRDSANEQFF. CDR3 sequence (DNA): TGTGCCAGCAGCTTTCTCCGGGACAGTGCCAATGAGCAGTTCTTC. The chain links TRBV7-2 to TRBJ2-1; 7 nucleotides match TRBD1. Germline-derived CDR1 and CDR2 are SGHTA and FQGNSA. The CDR3 loop spans 15 amino acids. The junction had 8 bases not matched to a gene; V was cut back by 3 bases and J by 6 bases.